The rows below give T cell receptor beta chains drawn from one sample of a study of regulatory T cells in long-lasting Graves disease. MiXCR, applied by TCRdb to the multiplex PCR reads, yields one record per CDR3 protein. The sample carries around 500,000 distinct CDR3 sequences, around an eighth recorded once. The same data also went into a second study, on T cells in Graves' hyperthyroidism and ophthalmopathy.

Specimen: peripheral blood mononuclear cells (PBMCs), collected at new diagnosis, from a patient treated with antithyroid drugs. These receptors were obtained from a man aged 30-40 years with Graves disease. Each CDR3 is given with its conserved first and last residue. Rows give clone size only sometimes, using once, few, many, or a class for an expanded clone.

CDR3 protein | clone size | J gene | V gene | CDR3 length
CASSYKGHGLYGYTF | many | TRBJ1-2 | TRBV6-5 | 15
CASSHSGQAAFF | many | TRBJ1-1 | TRBV27 | 12
CASSRTWTSTNEKLFF | few | TRBJ1-4 | TRBV18 | 16
CSARDASGITDTQYF | many | TRBJ2-3 | TRBV20-1 | 15
CASSSQTGAREQYF | few | TRBJ2-7 | TRBV4-1 | 14
CSVVEGAYEQYF | - | TRBJ2-7 | TRBV29-1 | 12
CASSQASDPPVAEQFF | once | TRBJ2-1 | TRBV4-2 | 16
CSVEAGKAFF | many | TRBJ1-1 | TRBV29-1 | 10
CASSVWGNEQFF | many | TRBJ2-1 | TRBV2 | 12
CASSVGIERQETQYF | many | TRBJ2-5 | TRBV9 | 15
CSAREAGVGDTQYF | many | TRBJ2-3 | TRBV20-1 | 14
CATSRVRTSGDYEQYF | many | TRBJ2-7 | TRBV15 | 16
CASSFPGPRTRDTQYF | many | TRBJ2-3 | TRBV12-3/TRBV12-4 | 16
CAISASGRATDTQYF | - | TRBJ2-3 | TRBV5-1 | 15
CAPHRRGARDEQYF | many | TRBJ2-7 | TRBV7-9 | 14
CASSPLGSEAFF | many | TRBJ1-1 | TRBV19 | 12
CASSSKTSGYYEQYF | few | TRBJ2-7 | TRBV5-5 | 15
CASSLAGDRGYEQYF | - | - | TRBV9 | 15
CASSSARTSGYNEQFF | - | TRBJ2-1 | TRBV5-6 | 16
CASGQGYEQYF | many | TRBJ2-7 | TRBV10-2 | 11
CSVREGGEQFF | - | TRBJ2-1 | TRBV29-1 | 11
CAWSRSGRYEQYF | many | TRBJ2-7 | TRBV30 | 13
CASSQEENIQYF | few | TRBJ2-4 | TRBV12-3/TRBV12-4 | 12
CSARDTLVGLGDTQYF | - | TRBJ2-3 | TRBV20-1 | 16
CASSHPQGDTQYF | - | TRBJ2-3 | TRBV16 | 13
CSAREVQQGLVNTEAFF | many | TRBJ1-1 | TRBV20-1 | 17
CASSHGYEQYF | many | TRBJ2-7 | TRBV28 | 11
CASSLGGGPPYQETQYF | many | TRBJ2-5 | TRBV7-9 | 17
CASSLVPSTVRPAFF | many | TRBJ1-1 | TRBV5-1 | 15
CASSQDRAGTRSYEQHF | many | TRBJ2-7 | TRBV3-1 | 17
CSARDIGTSTEAFF | many | TRBJ1-1 | TRBV20-1 | 14
CASTERGDRTYEQYF | many | TRBJ2-7 | TRBV19 | 15
CASLHSGGRVREQCF | - | TRBJ2-7 | TRBV2 | 15
CATSESGRGLAVNKQFF | - | TRBJ2-1 | TRBV24-1 | 17
CSVGAVDGIPSSGNTIYF | - | TRBJ1-3 | TRBV29-1 | 18
CASSPRTGQNTGELFF | few | TRBJ2-2 | TRBV9 | 16
CASSLGGTWYEQYF | many | TRBJ2-7 | TRBV11-2 | 14
CSVAGTAESTDTQYF | many | TRBJ2-3 | TRBV29-1 | 15
CSVRPSGNYEQYF | - | TRBJ2-7 | TRBV29-1 | 13
CASSLGSSGRNIQYF | many | TRBJ2-4 | TRBV5-1 | 15
CASSLGGAPYNSPLHF | - | TRBJ1-6 | TRBV12-3/TRBV12-4 | 16
CAWEKTGNTEAFF | many | TRBJ1-1 | TRBV30 | 13
CASSLGRGYNQPQHF | many | TRBJ1-5 | TRBV12-3/TRBV12-4 | 15
CASSLGSGLVYEQYF | many | TRBJ2-7 | TRBV5-1 | 15
CASSQDSGFYEQYF | many | TRBJ2-7 | TRBV3-1 | 14
CAWRPWASGRAPDF | few | TRBJ2-7 | TRBV30 | 14
CSVVQLAGLGSYEQYF | - | TRBJ2-7 | TRBV29-1 | 16
CATSDPGLGDTQYF | many | TRBJ2-3 | TRBV24-1 | 14
CSATLVGLADNEQFF | many | TRBJ2-1 | TRBV20-1 | 15
CASSLSGVRGKEQYF | many | TRBJ2-7 | TRBV12-3/TRBV12-4 | 15
CASSGDSPTSGSIEQFF | many | TRBJ2-1 | TRBV10-1 | 17
CASNSGPHGGGSYNEQFF | many | TRBJ2-1 | TRBV27 | 18
CASSEGRGSIGYTF | many | TRBJ1-2 | TRBV2 | 14
CASQRAGAPYEQYF | many | TRBJ2-7 | TRBV2 | 14
CASSTTARYEQYF | few | TRBJ2-7 | TRBV5-6 | 13